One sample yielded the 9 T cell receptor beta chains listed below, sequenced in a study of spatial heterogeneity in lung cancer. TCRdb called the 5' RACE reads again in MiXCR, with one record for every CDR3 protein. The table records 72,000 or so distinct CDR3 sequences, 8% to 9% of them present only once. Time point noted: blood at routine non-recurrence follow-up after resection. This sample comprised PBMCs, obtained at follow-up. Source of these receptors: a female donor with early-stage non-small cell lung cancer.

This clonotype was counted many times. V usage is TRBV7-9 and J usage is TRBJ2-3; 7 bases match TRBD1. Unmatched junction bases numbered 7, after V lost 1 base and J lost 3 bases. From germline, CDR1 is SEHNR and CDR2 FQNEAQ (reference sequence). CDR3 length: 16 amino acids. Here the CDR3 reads CASSLGDRLYTDTQYF. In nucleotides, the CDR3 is TGTGCCAGCAGCTTAGGGGACAGACTTTATACAGATACGCAGTATTTT.

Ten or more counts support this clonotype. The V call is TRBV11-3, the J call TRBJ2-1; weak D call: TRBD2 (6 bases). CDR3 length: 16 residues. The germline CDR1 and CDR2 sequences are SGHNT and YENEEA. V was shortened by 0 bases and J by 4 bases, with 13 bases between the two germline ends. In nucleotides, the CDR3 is TGTGCCAGCAGCTTAGACCGCGGGACGGTGTACAATGAGCAGTTCTTC. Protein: CASSLDRGTVYNEQFF.

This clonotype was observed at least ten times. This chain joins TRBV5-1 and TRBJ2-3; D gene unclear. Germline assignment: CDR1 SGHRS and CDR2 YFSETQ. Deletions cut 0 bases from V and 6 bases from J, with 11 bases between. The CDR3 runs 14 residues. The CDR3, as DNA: TGCGCCAGCAGCTTGGCCCCCTCCGCTGATACGCAGTATTTT. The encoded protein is CASSLAPSADTQYF.

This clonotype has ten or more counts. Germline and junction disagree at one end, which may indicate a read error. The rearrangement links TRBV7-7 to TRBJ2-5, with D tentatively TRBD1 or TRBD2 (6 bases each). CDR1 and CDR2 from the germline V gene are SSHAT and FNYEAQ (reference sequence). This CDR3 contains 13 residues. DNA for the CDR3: TGTGCTAGCAGCCAGGGGACTTTGGAGACCCAGTACTTC. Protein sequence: CASSQGTLETQYF. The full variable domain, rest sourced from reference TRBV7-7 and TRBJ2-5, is GAGVSQSPRYKVTKRGQDVTLRCDPISSHATLYWYQQALGQGPEFLTYFNYEAQPDKSGLPSDRFSAERPEGSISTLTIQRTEQRDSAMYRCASSQGTLETQYFGPGTRLLVL.

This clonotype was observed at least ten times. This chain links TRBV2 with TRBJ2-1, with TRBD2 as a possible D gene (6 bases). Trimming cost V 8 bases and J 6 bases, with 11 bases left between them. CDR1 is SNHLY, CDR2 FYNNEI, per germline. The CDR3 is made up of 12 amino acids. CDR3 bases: TGTGCCAGCCGCGGGGAGTTCAATGAGCAGTTCTTC. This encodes CASRGEFNEQFF.

Here the CDR3 DNA reads TGTGCCAGCAGCCCGAGACTAGCGGGAGGCGAGCAGTACTTC. Protein product: CASSPRLAGGEQYF. This sequence joins TRBV5-4 and TRBJ2-7, with 13 bases that match TRBD2. V lost 4 bases, J lost 6 bases, and 4 bases stayed unmatched. In germline, CDR1 is SGHNT, CDR2 YYREEE (reference sequence). The CDR3 loop spans 14 amino acids.

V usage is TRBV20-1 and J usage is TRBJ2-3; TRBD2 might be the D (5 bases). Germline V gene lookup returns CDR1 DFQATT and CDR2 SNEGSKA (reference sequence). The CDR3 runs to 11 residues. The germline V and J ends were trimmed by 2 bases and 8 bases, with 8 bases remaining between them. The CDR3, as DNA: TGCAGTGCTAGACTAGCTTCTACGCAGTATTTT. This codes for CSARLASTQYF.

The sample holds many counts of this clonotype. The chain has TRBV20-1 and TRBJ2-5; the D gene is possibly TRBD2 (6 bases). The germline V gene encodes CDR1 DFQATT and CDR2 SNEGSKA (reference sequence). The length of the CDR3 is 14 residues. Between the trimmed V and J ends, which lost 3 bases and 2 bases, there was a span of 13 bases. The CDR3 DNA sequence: TGCAGTGCTAGGTGGGAGGTACCTCAAGAGACCCAGTACTTC. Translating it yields CSARWEVPQETQYF.

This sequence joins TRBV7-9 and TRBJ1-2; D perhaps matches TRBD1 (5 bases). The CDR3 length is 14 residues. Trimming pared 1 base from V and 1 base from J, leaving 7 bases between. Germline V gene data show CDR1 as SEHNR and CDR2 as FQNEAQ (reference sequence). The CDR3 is CASSLGTNNYGYTF. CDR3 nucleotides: TGTGCCAGCAGCTTAGGGACAAATAACTATGGCTACACCTTC.